Following are 26 T cell receptor beta chains from one sample sequenced in a study of blood T cell repertoires in COVID-19. This table comes from immunoSEQ multiplex PCR, and its TCRdb copy is limited to in-frame clones, with some not included. The data show 300,000 to 350,000 clones, roughly 90% seen once. The sample was peripheral blood. The receptors derive from a woman aged 25 to 39 with COVID-19, enrolled during active disease.

This chain links TRBV11-2 with TRBJ1-2, with D hard to call. This CDR3 contains 15 residues. V lost 0 bases, J lost 7 bases, and 15 bases lay in between. Germline V gene data show CDR1 as SGHAT and CDR2 as FQNNGV. This chain's CDR3 is CASSLDRTPRTGYTF. CDR3 sequence (DNA): TGTGCCAGCAGCTTAGATCGAACACCCCGTACTGGCTACACCTTC.

V is TRBV15 and J is TRBJ2-6; D is unclear. This CDR3 is 16 amino acids long. Germline V gene data show CDR1 as LNHNV and CDR2 as YYDKDF (reference sequence). The V and J ends lost 0 bases and 0 bases respectively, with 6 bases between them. The chain's CDR3 is CATSRDISSGANVLTF. The CDR3 bases are TGTGCCACCAGCAGAGATATTTCCTCTGGGGCCAACGTCCTGACTTTC.

CDR3 in DNA: TGTGCCAGCAGCGGGGGGACAGGGGGCGACCCGAACACTGAAGCTTTCTTT. This codes for CASSGGTGGDPNTEAFF. The chain combines TRBV5-4 with TRBJ1-1; TRBD1 aligns across 12 bases. V trimming: 4 bases; J trimming: 1 base; junction bases outside the gene matches: 8. The CDR3 runs 17 residues. CDR1 and CDR2 (germline): SGHNT, YYREEE (reference sequence).

V is TRBV29-1 and J is TRBJ1-1; D possibly corresponds to TRBD1 (6 bases). V was cut by 6 bases and J by 8 bases, with 19 bases left in between. Germline CDR1 reads SQVTM; CDR2 reads ANQGSEA. CDR3 length: 13 amino acids. This CDR3 is CSVAETGLGEAFF. The CDR3 DNA follows: TGCAGCGTGGCTGAGACAGGACTGGGGGAAGCTTTCTTT.

This rearrangement joins TRBV5-1 to TRBJ2-5; 11 nucleotides agree with TRBD2. J was trimmed by 1 base and V by 4 bases; bases with no gene match: 3. CDR1 and CDR2 from the germline V gene are SGHRS and YFSETQ. This CDR3 is 15 amino acids long. CDR3 loop: CASSPGTSGQETQYF. CDR3 in DNA: TGCGCCAGCAGCCCCGGGACTAGCGGCCAAGAGACCCAGTACTTC.

The chain joins TRBV7-8 to TRBJ1-5, with D unclear. V was pared by 4 bases and J by 4 bases, with 8 bases between. The germline V gene has CDR1 SGHVS and CDR2 FQNEAQ. The CDR3 is 13 amino acids. This chain's CDR3 is CASSSVPNQPQHF. CDR3 bases: TGTGCCAGCAGCTCAGTACCGAATCAGCCCCAGCATTTT.

The chain joins TRBV12-3 or TRBV12-4 to TRBJ1-3; D is unclear. V lost 5 bases and J 4 bases, leaving 6 bases between the germline ends. This CDR3 contains 12 residues. CDR3 sequence reads: CASSPQGNTIYF. In nucleotides, the CDR3 is TGTGCCAGCAGTCCCCAGGGAAACACCATATATTTT.

The chain joins TRBV19 to TRBJ1-1, with D possibly matching TRBD1 (5 bases). The V gene's germline CDR1 is LNHDA and CDR2 SQIVND (reference sequence). V was pared by 7 bases and J by 0 bases, with 9 bases between. The CDR3 is 13 residues long. CDR3 sequence (DNA): TGTGCCAGTACAACGACAGTGAACACTGAAGCTTTCTTT. This codes for CASTTTVNTEAFF.

The V call is TRBV14, the J call TRBJ1-6, with D unclear. Per germline, CDR1 SGHDN and CDR2 FVKESK. The CDR3 loop spans 16 amino acids. V lost 1 base, J lost 0 bases, and 7 bases lay in between. The CDR3 nucleotides are TGTGCCAGCAGCCAAGCCGGTTCCTCCTATAATTCACCCCTCCACTTT. Protein: CASSQAGSSYNSPLHF.

The chain couples TRBV19 to TRBJ1-2; no firm D call. Germline V gene lookup returns CDR1 LNHDA and CDR2 SQIVND (reference sequence). CDR3 length: 13 amino acids. V dropped 3 bases and J dropped 4 bases, with 9 bases sitting between them. In DNA form, the CDR3 reads TGTGCCAGTAGTATTGAACGGAGCTATGGCTACACCTTC. Its translation: CASSIERSYGYTF.

The chain carries TRBV9 and TRBJ1-2; 7 bases match TRBD1. J lost 8 bases, V lost 7 bases, and 20 bases had no gene match. Germline V gene sequence: CDR1 SGDLS, CDR2 YYNGEE. This CDR3 has 16 amino acids. CDR3 DNA: TGTGCCAGCGCCCGAGAGGGGGCGTCGGGAACGCGAGGCTACACCTTC. This codes for CASAREGASGTRGYTF.

V is TRBV25-1 and J is TRBJ1-2; TRBD1 matches at 7 bases. CDR1 and CDR2 from the germline V gene are MGHDK and SYGVNS. Germline trimming cut 2 bases from V and 7 bases from J; bases unmatched to any gene: 10. CDR3 length: 15 amino acids. The DNA for the CDR3 is TGTGCCAGCAGTGAACCAGGGGGGCGATCGGCTGGCTACACCTTC. Its protein product is CASSEPGGRSAGYTF.

The J gene is TRBJ1-3, the V gene TRBV7-6; 11 bases match TRBD1. This CDR3 is built from 16 residues. J lost 2 bases, V lost 5 bases, and 5 bases had no gene match. The germline V gene has CDR1 SGHVS and CDR2 FNYEAQ. The CDR3: CASSTGQGGAGNTIYF. CDR3 DNA sequence: TGTGCCAGCAGCACGGGACAGGGGGGAGCTGGAAACACCATATATTTT.

The V call is TRBV30, the J call TRBJ1-2, with 12 nucleotides matching TRBD1. The V and J ends lost 5 bases and 4 bases, in that order; junction bases with no gene match: 14. Germline CDR1 reads GTSNPN; CDR2 reads SVGIG (reference sequence). This CDR3 has 17 amino acids. The CDR3 DNA sequence: TGTGCCTGGGATAAAGACGGGACAGGGGGCGTTCGCTATGGCTACACCTTC. Its translation: CAWDKDGTGGVRYGYTF.

This clone was picked up one time. V and J are TRBV7-9 and TRBJ1-4; D gene uncertain. The CDR3 is made up of 13 amino acids. The V and J ends lost 5 bases and 8 bases respectively, with 12 bases between them. Germline V gene lookup returns CDR1 SEHNR and CDR2 FQNEAQ (reference sequence). The CDR3 DNA reads as TGTGCCAGCAGCCCCCCTTCGACAGAAAAACTGTTTTTT. This translates into CASSPPSTEKLFF.

The J gene is TRBJ2-7, the V gene TRBV27; possibly TRBD1 for D (5 bases). Germline CDR1 is MNHEY and CDR2 is SMNVEV (reference sequence). Trimming took off 5 bases at V and 5 bases at J, with 19 bases between the two ends. CDR3 length equals 15 residues. The DNA of the CDR3 is TGTGCCAGCAGTAATCGGCCGCAGGGTCTTCACGAGCAGTACTTC. Translated: CASSNRPQGLHEQYF.

The count of this clone is one. The V and J genes are TRBV11-2 and TRBJ2-2; 11 bases line up with TRBD1. J lost 7 bases, V lost 3 bases, and 13 bases had no gene match. Germline loops: CDR1 SGHAT, CDR2 FQNNGV. The CDR3 is made up of 18 amino acids. The CDR3, as DNA: TGTGCCAGCAGCTTTCAGGGTCTGGGACAGGGGGTTAGCGGGGAGCTGTTTTTT. Its protein product is CASSFQGLGQGVSGELFF.

The V and J genes are TRBV10-3 and TRBJ2-3; D is undetermined. Per the germline V gene, CDR1 is ENHRY and CDR2 is SYGVKD. CDR3 size: 14 residues. Trimming removed 5 bases at V and 5 bases at J, with 14 bases between. This CDR3 reads CAISRWKEVDTQYF. The CDR3 nucleotides read TGTGCCATCAGTCGATGGAAAGAGGTAGATACGCAGTATTTT.

The CDR3 DNA is TGTGCCAGCAGCCCAGGGAATAGCAATCAGCCCCAGCATTTT. The encoded protein is CASSPGNSNQPQHF. This sequence joins TRBV7-9 and TRBJ1-5; D might be TRBD1 (5 bases). Trimming stripped 5 bases from V and 0 bases from J, with 8 bases between. This CDR3 is 14 amino acids long. CDR1 and CDR2 (germline): SEHNR, FQNEAQ (reference sequence).

This rearrangement joins TRBV5-4 to TRBJ1-2; the match to TRBD1 covers 7 bases. The CDR3 consists of 15 residues. V lost 4 bases to trimming and J lost 2 bases; unmatched junction nucleotides: 8. Germline CDR1 and CDR2: SGHNT and YYREEE (reference sequence). In nucleotides, the CDR3 is TGTGCCAGCAGCCCCACGGGCAGGGGGAACTATGGCTACACCTTC. This gives the protein CASSPTGRGNYGYTF.

The chain recombines TRBV3-1 (or the pseudogene TRBV3-2) with TRBJ2-7; possible D gene TRBD1, 6 bases. V was shortened by 4 bases and J by 2 bases, with 15 bases between the two germline ends. Germline loops: CDR1 LGHDT, CDR2 YNNKEL (reference sequence). The CDR3 totals 15 residues. The CDR3 nucleotides read TGTGCCAGCAGCCGAGCGGACAGCGGTGCCTACGAGCAGTACTTC. Translation gives CASSRADSGAYEQYF.

This sequence joins TRBV21-1 and TRBJ1-4; TRBD1, the table's D call, lacks a check against the DNA. TRBV21-1 corresponds to a pseudogene. This CDR3 is built from 16 residues. This chain's CDR3 is CASSKVLGDRSEKLFF. The CDR3 DNA is TGTGCCAGCAGCAAAGTTTTAGGGGACAGGTCTGAAAAACTGTTTTTT.

The table lists this clone with a few counts. The rearrangement links TRBV7-2 to TRBJ1-1, with a tentative D call TRBD1 (5 bases). The CDR3 contains 13 residues. The germline CDR1 and CDR2 sequences are SGHTA and FQGNSA. Trimming removed 2 bases at V and 5 bases at J, with 9 bases between. In DNA, the CDR3 is TGTGCCAGCAGCTTACATGGGGGGACTGAAGCTTTCTTT. This gives the protein CASSLHGGTEAFF. Full variable domain (missing parts from reference TRBV7-2 and TRBJ1-1): GAGVSQSPSNKVTEKGKDVELRCDPISGHTALYWYRQSLGQGLEFLIYFQGNSAPDKSGLPSDRFSAERTGGSVSTLTIQRTQQEDSAVYLCASSLHGGTEAFFGQGTRLTVV.

The chain links TRBV28 to TRBJ2-1; a weak D match, TRBD1 (5 bases). V was clipped by 2 bases and J by 6 bases, with 14 bases between them. The V gene's germline CDR1 is MDHEN and CDR2 SYDVKM. The CDR3 spans 15 residues. CDR3 amino acids: CASSLAPRTLNEQFF. CDR3 DNA sequence: TGTGCCAGCAGTTTAGCACCACGGACACTCAATGAGCAGTTCTTC.

The genes are TRBV7-3 and TRBJ1-1, with 7 nucleotides matching TRBD1. With 5 bases clipped from V and 6 bases from J, the junction kept 6 bases outside the gene matches. Per germline, CDR1 SGHTA and CDR2 FQGTGA. This CDR3 is built from 13 residues. The CDR3 here is CASSDYRGAEAFF. The CDR3 nucleotides read TGTGCCAGCAGCGATTACAGGGGCGCTGAAGCTTTCTTT.

This chain links TRBV30 with TRBJ2-1; 12 nucleotides agree with TRBD2. The CDR3 runs 17 residues. CDR1 GTSNPN and CDR2 SVGIG come from the germline V gene (reference sequence). The trim removed 5 bases at V and 6 bases at J, leaving 14 bases unmatched. The CDR3 DNA reads TGTGCCTGGCAAATTCTTGTGACTAGCGGGAGTCCCAATGAGCAGTTCTTC. Protein: CAWQILVTSGSPNEQFF. The variable domain in full, with the rest retrieved from reference TRBV30 and TRBJ2-1, is SQTIHQWPATLVQPVGSPLSLECTVEGTSNPNLYWYRQAAGRGLQLLFYSVGIGQISSEVPQNLSASRPQDRQFILSSKKLLLSDSGFYLCAWQILVTSGSPNEQFFGPGTRLTVL.